The sequence of this T cell receptor (beta chain) was determined in a study of CD8+ T cells in alopecia areata. In each case, RNA was isolated and then reverse transcribed into cDNA as the sequencing template. Libraries were prepared by immunoSEQ multiplex PCR; TCRdb keeps only in-frame clonotypes and omits some of them. The sample carries roughly 140,000 clones, 62% recorded once. The V gene's germline CDR1 is MNHEY and CDR2 SVGAGI. Trimming left V 6 bases short and J 5 bases short, with 19 bases between. CDR3 size: 15 residues. Sequencing was carried out using CD8+ T cells sorted from blood. The sequence was collected from a human donor in good health. This chain joins TRBV6-5 and TRBJ1-2; weak D call: TRBD1 (5 bases). This CDR3 reads CASSPGWGSNYGYTF. The CDR3, as DNA: TGTGCCAGCAGCCCTGGGTGGGGGTCAAATTATGGCTACACCTTC.